The T cell receptor (beta chain) under discussion was sequenced for a study of beta chain features in type 1 diabetes. As every portion of the isolated RNA was reverse transcribed, the sequencing read expressed TCRB transcripts. Generated by immunoSEQ multiplex PCR, the TCRdb table keeps only in-frame clones and is missing some. This table has a few hundred thousand clones, 9.5% to 13% appearing once. This sequence originates from a man in his late teens or twenties in good health. Sequences were obtained from central memory CD4+ T cells from blood.

CDR3 DNA sequence: TGTGCCAGCAGCGTAACTTGGGAAAGAGATACGCAGTATTTT. Protein: CASSVTWERDTQYF. The chain links TRBV9 to TRBJ2-3; D not resolved. CDR3 length: 14 residues. CDR1 and CDR2 from the germline V gene are SGDLS and YYNGEE. Trimming cost V 1 base and J 5 bases, with 11 bases left between them.